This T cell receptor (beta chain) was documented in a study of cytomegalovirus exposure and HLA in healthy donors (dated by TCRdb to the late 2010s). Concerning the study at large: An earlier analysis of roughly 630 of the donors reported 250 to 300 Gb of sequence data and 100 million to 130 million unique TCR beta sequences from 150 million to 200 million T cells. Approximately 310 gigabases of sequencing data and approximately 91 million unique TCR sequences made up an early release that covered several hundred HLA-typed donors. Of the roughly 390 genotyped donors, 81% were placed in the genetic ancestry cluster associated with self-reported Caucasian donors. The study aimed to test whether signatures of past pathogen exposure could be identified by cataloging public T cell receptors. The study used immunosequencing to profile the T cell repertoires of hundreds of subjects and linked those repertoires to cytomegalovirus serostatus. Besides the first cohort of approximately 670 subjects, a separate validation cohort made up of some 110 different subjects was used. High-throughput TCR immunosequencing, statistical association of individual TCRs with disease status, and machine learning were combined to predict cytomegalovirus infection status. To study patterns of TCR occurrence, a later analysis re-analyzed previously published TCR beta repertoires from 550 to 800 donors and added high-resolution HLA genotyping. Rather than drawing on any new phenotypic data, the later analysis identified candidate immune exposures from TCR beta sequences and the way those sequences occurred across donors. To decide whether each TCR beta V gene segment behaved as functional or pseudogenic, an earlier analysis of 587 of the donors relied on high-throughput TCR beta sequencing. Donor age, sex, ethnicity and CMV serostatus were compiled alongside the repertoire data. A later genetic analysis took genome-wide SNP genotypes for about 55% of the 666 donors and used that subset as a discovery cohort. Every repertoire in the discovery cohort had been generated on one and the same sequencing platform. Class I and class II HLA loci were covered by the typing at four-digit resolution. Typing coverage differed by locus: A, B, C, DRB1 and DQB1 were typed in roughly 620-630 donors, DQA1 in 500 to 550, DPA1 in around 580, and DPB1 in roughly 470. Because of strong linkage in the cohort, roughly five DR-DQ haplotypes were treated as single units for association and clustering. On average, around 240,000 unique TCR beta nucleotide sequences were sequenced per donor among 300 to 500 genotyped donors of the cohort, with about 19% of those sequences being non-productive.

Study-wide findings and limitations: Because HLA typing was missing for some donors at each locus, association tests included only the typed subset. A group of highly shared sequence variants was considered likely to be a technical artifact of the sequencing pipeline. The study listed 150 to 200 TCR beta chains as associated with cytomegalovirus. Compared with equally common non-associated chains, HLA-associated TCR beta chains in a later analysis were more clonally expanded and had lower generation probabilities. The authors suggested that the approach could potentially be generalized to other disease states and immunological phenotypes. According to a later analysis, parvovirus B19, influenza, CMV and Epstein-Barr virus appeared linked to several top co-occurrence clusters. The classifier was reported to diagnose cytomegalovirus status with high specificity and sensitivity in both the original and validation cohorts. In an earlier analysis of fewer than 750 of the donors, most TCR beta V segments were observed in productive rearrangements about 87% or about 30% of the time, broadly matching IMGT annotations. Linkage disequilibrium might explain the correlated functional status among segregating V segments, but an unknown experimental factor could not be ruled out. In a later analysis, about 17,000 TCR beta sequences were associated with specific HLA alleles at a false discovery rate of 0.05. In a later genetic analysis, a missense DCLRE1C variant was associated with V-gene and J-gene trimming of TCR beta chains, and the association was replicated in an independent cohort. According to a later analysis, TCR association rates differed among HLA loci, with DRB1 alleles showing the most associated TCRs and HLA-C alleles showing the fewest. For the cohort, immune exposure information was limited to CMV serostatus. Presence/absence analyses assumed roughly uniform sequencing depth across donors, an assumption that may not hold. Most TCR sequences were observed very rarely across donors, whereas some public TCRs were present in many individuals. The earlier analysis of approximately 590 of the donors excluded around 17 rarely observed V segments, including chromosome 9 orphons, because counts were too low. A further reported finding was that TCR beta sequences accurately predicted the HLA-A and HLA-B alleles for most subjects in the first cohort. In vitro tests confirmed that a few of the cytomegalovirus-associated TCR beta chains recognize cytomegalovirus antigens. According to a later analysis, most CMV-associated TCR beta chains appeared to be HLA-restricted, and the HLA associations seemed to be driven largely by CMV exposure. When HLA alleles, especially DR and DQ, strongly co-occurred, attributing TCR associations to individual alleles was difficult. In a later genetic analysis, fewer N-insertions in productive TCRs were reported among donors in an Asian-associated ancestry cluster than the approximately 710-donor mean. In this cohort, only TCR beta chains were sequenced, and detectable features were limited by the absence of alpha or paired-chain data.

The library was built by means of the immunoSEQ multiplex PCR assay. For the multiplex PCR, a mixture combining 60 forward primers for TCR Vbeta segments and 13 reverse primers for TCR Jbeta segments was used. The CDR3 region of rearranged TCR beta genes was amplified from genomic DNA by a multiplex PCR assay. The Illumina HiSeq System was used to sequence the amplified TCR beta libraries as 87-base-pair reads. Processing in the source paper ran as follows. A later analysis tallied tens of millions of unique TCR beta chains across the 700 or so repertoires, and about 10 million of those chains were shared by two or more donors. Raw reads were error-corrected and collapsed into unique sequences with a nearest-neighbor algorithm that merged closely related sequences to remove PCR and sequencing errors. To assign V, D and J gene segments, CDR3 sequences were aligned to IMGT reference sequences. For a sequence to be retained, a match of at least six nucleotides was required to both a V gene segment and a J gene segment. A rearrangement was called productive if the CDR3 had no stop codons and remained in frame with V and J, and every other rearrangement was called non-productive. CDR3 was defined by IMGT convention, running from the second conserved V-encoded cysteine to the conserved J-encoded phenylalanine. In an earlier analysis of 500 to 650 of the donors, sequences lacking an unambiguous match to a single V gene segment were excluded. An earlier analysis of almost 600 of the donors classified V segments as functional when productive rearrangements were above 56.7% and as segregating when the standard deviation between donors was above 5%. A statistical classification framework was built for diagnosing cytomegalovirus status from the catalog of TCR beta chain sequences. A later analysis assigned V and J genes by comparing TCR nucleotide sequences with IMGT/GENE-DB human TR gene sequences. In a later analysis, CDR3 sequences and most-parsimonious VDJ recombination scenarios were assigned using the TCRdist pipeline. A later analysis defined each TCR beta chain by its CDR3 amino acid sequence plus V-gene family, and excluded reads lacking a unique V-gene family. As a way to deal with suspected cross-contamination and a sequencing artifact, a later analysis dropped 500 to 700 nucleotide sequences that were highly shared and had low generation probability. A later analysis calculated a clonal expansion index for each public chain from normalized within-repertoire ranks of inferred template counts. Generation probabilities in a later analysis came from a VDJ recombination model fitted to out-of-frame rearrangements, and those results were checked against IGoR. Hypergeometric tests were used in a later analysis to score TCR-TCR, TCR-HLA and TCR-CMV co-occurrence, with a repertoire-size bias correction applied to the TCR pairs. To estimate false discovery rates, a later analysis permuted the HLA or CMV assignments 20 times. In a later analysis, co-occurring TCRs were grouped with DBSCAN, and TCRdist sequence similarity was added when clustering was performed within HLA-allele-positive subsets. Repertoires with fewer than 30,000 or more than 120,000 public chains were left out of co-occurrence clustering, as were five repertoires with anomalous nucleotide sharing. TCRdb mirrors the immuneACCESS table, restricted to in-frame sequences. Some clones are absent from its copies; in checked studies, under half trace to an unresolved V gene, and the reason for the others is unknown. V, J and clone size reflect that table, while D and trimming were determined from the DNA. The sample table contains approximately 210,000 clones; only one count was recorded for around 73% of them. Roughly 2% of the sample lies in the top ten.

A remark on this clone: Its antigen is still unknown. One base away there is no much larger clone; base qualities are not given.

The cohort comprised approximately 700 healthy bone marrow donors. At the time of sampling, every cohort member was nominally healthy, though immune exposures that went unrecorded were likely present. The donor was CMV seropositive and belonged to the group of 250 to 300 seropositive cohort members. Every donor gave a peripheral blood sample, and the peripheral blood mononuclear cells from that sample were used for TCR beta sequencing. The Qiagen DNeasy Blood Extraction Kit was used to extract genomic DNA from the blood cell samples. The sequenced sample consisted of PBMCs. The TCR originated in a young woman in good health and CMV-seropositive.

The sequenced DNA: TGTGCCAGCTCACCAGGTAACAGGGTCAACGAGCAGTACTTC. This gives the protein CASSPGNRVNEQYF. This sequence uses TRBV18 and TRBJ2-7; the D gene is perhaps TRBD1, on 6 matching bases. V is clipped by 2 bases and J by 5 bases, and the sequence between their germline boundaries is 13 bases long. The CDR3 spans 14 residues, from the cysteine through the phenylalanine. Of the read, only the CDR3 DNA is kept; its 42 bases are in frame from base 1. The germline V gene supplies CDR1 KGHSH and CDR2 LQKENI.